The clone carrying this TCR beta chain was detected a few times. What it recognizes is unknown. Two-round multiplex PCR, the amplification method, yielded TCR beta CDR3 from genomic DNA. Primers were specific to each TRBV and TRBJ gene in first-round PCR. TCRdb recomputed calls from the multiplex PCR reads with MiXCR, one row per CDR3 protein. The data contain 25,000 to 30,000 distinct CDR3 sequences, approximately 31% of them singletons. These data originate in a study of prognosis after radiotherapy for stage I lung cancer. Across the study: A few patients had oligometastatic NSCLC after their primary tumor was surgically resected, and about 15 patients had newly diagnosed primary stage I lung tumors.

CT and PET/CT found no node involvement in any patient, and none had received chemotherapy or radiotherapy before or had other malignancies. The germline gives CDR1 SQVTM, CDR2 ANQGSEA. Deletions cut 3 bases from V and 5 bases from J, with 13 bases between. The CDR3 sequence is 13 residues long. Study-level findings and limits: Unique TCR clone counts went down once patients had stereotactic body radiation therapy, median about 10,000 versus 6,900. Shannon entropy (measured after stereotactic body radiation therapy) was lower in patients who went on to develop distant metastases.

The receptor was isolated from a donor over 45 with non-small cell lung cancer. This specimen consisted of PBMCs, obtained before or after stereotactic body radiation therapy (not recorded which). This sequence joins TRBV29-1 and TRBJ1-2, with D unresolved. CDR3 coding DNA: TGCAGCGTTGACAGTGGACGATCATATGGCTACACCTTC. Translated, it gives CSVDSGRSYGYTF. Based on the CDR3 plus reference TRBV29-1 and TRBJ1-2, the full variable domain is SAVISQKPSRDICQRGTSLTIQCQVDSQVTMMFWYRQQPGQSLTLIATANQGSEATYESGFVIDKFPISRPNLTFSTLTVSNMSPEDSSIYLCSVDSGRSYGYTFGSGTRLTVV.